One sample yielded the 16 T cell receptor beta chains listed below, sequenced in a study of blood T cell repertoires in COVID-19. Only in-frame clones appear in the TCRdb table, and some are missing; sequencing was by immunoSEQ multiplex PCR. The table records a few hundred thousand clones, 85% to 90% of them present only once. The sequencing input was PBMCs or T cells enriched from blood (not recorded which). The receptor source for this set is a woman in her late teens or twenties who had recovered from COVID-19.

The genes are TRBV6-5 and TRBJ1-4; TRBD1 is a possible D gene (6 bases). This CDR3 is built from 16 residues. V dropped 3 bases and J dropped 8 bases, with 19 bases sitting between them. CDR1 and CDR2 from the germline V gene are MNHEY and SVGAGI. The CDR3 sequence is CASSYSGTGRGEKLFF. The CDR3 nucleotides read TGTGCCAGCAGTTATAGCGGAACAGGGAGGGGGGAAAAACTGTTTTTT.

V is TRBV19 and J is TRBJ1-2, with 7 bases fitting TRBD1. The CDR3 has 13 residues. Germline CDR1 reads LNHDA; CDR2 reads SQIVND (reference sequence). The ends lost 5 bases at V and 2 bases at J; junction bases unmatched: 2. The CDR3: CASSSQGNYGYTF. The CDR3 DNA reads as TGTGCCAGTAGTTCACAGGGGAACTATGGCTACACCTTC. The full variable domain, rest sourced from reference TRBV19 and TRBJ1-2, is DGGITQSPKYLFRKEGQNVTLSCEQNLNHDAMYWYRQDPGQGLRLIYYSQIVNDFQKGDIAEGYSVSREKKESFPLTVTSAQKNPTAFYLCASSSQGNYGYTFGSGTRLTVV.

In its sample, this clone was seen a few times. The sample contains more than one DNA sequence encoding this CDR3. The chain has TRBV28 and TRBJ1-5, with a possible D match to TRBD1 (6 bases). Trimming stripped 6 bases from V and 0 bases from J, with 9 bases between. CDR3 size: 14 residues. From germline, CDR1 is MDHEN and CDR2 SYDVKM. CDR3 sequence: CASRTGVSNQPQHF. In DNA, the CDR3 is TGTGCCAGCAGGACAGGAGTTAGCAATCAGCCCCAGCATTTT.

The chain uses TRBV7-8 and TRBJ1-1, with D uncertain. Per germline, CDR1 SGHVS and CDR2 FQNEAQ. Trimming left V 4 bases short and J 0 bases short, with 9 bases between. The CDR3 contains 14 residues. CDR3: CASSSNMMNTEAFF. The CDR3 DNA follows: TGTGCCAGCAGCTCAAACATGATGAACACTGAAGCTTTCTTT.

This chain uses TRBV28 with TRBJ1-2, with a possible D match to TRBD1 (5 bases). CDR1 and CDR2 from the germline V gene are MDHEN and SYDVKM. V lost 8 bases and J lost 3, with 13 bases in between. This CDR3 region has 13 residues. CDR3 region: CASASGGDYGYTF. The CDR3 DNA reads TGTGCCAGCGCCTCGGGGGGGGACTATGGCTACACCTTC.

V usage is TRBV5-5 and J usage is TRBJ2-1; D might be TRBD1 (5 bases). V was clipped by 1 base and J by 3 bases, with 11 bases between them. The CDR3 contains 15 residues. From germline, CDR1 is SGHKS and CDR2 YYEKEE (reference sequence). The CDR3 is CASSLFRVSYNEQFF. CDR3 in DNA: TGTGCCAGCAGCTTGTTCAGGGTAAGCTACAATGAGCAGTTCTTC.

This rearrangement joins TRBV28 to TRBJ1-2; 7 bases fit TRBD1. The junction had 11 bases not matched to a gene; V was cut back by 3 bases and J by 4 bases. Germline values: CDR1 MDHEN, CDR2 SYDVKM. This CDR3 is 16 amino acids long. CDR3 protein: CASSLATGALTYGYTF. DNA for the CDR3: TGTGCCAGCAGTTTGGCCACAGGGGCCCTTACCTATGGCTACACCTTC.

This sequence joins TRBV19 and TRBJ2-1; perhaps TRBD2 as D (6 bases). The V gene's germline CDR1 is LNHDA and CDR2 SQIVND (reference sequence). Trimming took off 5 bases at V and 6 bases at J, with 11 bases between the two ends. The CDR3 sequence is 13 residues long. The CDR3 DNA reads as TGTGCCAGTAGTGGGACTCGAGCCAATGAGCAGTTCTTC. Translating gives CASSGTRANEQFF.

The J gene is TRBJ1-3, the V gene TRBV15; maybe TRBD1 (6 bases). V lost 0 bases and J 2 bases, leaving 8 bases between the germline ends. CDR3 length: 15 residues. Germline lookup yields CDR1 LNHNV and CDR2 YYDKDF (reference sequence). CDR3 bases: TGTGCCACCAGCAGAGACCCAGGGGCTGGAAACACCATATATTTT. This codes for CATSRDPGAGNTIYF.

The chain uses TRBV9 and TRBJ1-5; TRBD1 agrees at 12 bases. Trimming at V came to 4 bases and at J to 7 bases, leaving 3 bases not matched to a gene. The CDR3 covers 14 residues. Germline assignment: CDR1 SGDLS and CDR2 YYNGEE. DNA of the CDR3: TGTGCCAGCAGCACCGGGACAGGGGGCCAGCCCCAGCATTTT. Amino acids: CASSTGTGGQPQHF.

This rearrangement joins TRBV4-1 to TRBJ2-7, with D perhaps matching TRBD1 (5 bases). The CDR3 has 16 amino acids. Trimming removed 0 bases at V and 0 bases at J, with 12 bases between. The germline CDR1 and CDR2 sequences are MGHRA and YSYEKL. This CDR3 reads CASSQDPTVLSYEQYF. CDR3 coding DNA: TGCGCCAGCAGCCAAGATCCGACAGTTCTCTCCTACGAGCAGTACTTC.

The V gene is TRBV10-3, the J gene TRBJ2-3; 7 positions match TRBD1. Trimming at V came to 6 bases and at J to 2 bases, leaving 2 bases not matched to a gene. The CDR3 covers 13 residues. Germline V lookup: CDR1 ENHRY, CDR2 SYGVKD. This CDR3 is CAISGQDTDTQYF. DNA of the CDR3: TGTGCCATCAGCGGACAGGACACAGATACGCAGTATTTT.

The V gene is TRBV2, the J gene TRBJ2-1; 7 nucleotides align to TRBD2. This CDR3 contains 16 residues. Per germline, CDR1 SNHLY and CDR2 FYNNEI. V gave up 7 bases and J gave up 0 bases; unmatched junction bases: 9. The CDR3 DNA reads as TGTGCCAGCATTGAGAACGGGGGGTTCTCCTACAATGAGCAGTTCTTC. Translating gives CASIENGGFSYNEQFF.

The chain couples TRBV7-9 to TRBJ1-3, with a tentative D call TRBD1 (6 bases). Germline V gene data show CDR1 as SEHNR and CDR2 as FQNEAQ (reference sequence). V lost 1 base and J lost 2, with 18 bases in between. CDR3 length equals 18 residues. Here the CDR3 DNA reads TGTGCCAGCAGCTTAGGCGTATACAGGGAGTTCACTGGAAACACCATATATTTT. Translated: CASSLGVYREFTGNTIYF.

J is TRBJ2-6 and V is TRBV4-2; tentatively, D is TRBD1 (6 bases). Germline-derived CDR1 and CDR2 are LGHNA and YNFKEQ. V gave up 1 base and J gave up 0 bases, with 10 bases separating them. This CDR3 is built from 17 residues. The CDR3 region is CASSQVQGISGANVLTF. DNA for the CDR3: TGTGCCAGCAGCCAAGTACAGGGTATCTCTGGGGCCAACGTCCTGACTTTC.

The rearrangement uses TRBV4-1 and TRBJ2-1, with 9 bases lining up with TRBD2. The J segment lost 5 bases and the V segment lost 1 base, leaving 6 bases of the junction unmatched. CDR3 length equals 16 residues. Germline lookup yields CDR1 MGHRA and CDR2 YSYEKL. This CDR3 is CASSQGASGVNNEQFF. The CDR3, as DNA: TGCGCCAGCAGCCAAGGTGCTAGCGGGGTTAACAATGAGCAGTTCTTC.